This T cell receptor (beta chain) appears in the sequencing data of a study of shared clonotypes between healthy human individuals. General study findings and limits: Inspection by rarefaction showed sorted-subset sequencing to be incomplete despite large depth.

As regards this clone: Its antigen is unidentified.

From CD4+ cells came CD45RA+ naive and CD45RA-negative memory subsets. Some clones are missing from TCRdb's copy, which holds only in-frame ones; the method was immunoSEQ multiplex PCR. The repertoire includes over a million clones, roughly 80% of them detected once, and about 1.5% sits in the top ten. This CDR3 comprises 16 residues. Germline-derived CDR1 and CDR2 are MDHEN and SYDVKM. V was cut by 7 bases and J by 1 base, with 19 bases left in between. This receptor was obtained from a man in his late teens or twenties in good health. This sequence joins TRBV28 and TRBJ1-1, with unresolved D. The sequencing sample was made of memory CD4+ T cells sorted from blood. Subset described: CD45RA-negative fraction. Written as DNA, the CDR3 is TGTGCCAGCACACCGCCCGACGGACGGGGGAACACTGAAGCTTTCTTT. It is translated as CASTPPDGRGNTEAFF.